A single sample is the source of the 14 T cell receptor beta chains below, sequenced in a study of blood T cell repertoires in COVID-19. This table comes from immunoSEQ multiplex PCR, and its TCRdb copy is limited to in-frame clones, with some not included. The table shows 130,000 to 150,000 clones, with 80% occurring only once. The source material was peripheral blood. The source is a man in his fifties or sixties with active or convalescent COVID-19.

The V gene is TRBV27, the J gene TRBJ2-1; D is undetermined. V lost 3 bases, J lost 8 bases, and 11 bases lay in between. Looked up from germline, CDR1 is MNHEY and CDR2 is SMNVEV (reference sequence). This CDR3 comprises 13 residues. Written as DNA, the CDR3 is TGTGCCAGCAGTTTCGTAAACGAGGATGAGCAGTTCTTC. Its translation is CASSFVNEDEQFF.

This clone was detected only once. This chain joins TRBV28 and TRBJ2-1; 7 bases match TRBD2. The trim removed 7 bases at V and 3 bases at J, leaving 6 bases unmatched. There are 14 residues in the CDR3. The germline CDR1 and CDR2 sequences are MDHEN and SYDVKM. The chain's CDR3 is CASMPGLIYNEQFF. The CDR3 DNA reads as TGTGCCAGCATGCCGGGACTAATCTACAATGAGCAGTTCTTC.

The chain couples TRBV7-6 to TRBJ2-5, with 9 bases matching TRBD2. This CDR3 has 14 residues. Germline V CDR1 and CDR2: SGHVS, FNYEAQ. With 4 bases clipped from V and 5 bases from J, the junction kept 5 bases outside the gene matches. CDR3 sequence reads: CASSSGLAGETQYF. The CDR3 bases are TGTGCCAGCAGCTCGGGACTAGCCGGGGAGACCCAGTACTTC. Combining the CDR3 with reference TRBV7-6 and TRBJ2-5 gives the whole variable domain GAGVSQSPRYKVTKRGQDVALRCDPISGHVSLYWYRQALGQGPEFLTYFNYEAQQDKSGLPNDRFSAERPEGSISTLTIQRTEQRDSAMYRCASSSGLAGETQYFGPGTRLLVL.

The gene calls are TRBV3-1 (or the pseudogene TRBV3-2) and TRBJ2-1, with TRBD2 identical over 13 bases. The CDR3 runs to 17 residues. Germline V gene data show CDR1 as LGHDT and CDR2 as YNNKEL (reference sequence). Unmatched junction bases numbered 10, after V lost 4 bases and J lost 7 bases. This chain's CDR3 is CASSRRTSGRGLNEQFF. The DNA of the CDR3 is TGTGCCAGCAGCCGGAGGACTAGCGGGAGAGGTTTAAATGAGCAGTTCTTC.

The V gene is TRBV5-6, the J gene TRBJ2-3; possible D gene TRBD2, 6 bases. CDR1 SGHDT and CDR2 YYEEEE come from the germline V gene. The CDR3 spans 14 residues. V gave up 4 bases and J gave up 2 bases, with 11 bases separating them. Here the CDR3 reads CASSREYDTDTQYF. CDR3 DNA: TGTGCCAGCAGCCGGGAGTACGACACAGATACGCAGTATTTT. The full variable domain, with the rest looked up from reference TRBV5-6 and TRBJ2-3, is DAGVTQSPTHLIKTRGQQVTLRCSPKSGHDTVSWYQQALGQGPQFIFQYYEEEERQRGNFPDRFSGHQFPNYSSELNVNALLLGDSALYLCASSREYDTDTQYFGPGTRLTVL.

DNA of the CDR3: TGCGCCAGCAGGAGGACACCTGGCACAGATACGCAGTATTTT. It codes for CASRRTPGTDTQYF. The chain combines TRBV5-1 with TRBJ2-3, with D possibly TRBD1 on 5 matching bases. Germline CDR1 reads SGHRS; CDR2 reads YFSETQ. Trimming pared 5 bases from V and 1 base from J, leaving 11 bases between. The CDR3 is 14 residues long.

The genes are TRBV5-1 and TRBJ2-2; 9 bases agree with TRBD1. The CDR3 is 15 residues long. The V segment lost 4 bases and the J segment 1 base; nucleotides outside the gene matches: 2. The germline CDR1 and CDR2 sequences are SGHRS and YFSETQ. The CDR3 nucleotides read TGCGCCAGCAGCGGGGACAGGGTGAACACCGGGGAGCTGTTTTTT. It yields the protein CASSGDRVNTGELFF. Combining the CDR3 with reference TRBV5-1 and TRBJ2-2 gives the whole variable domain KAGVTQTPRYLIKTRGQQVTLSCSPISGHRSVSWYQQTPGQGLQFLFEYFSETQRNKGNFPGRFSGRQFSNSRSEMNVSTLELGDSALYLCASSGDRVNTGELFFGEGSRLTVL.

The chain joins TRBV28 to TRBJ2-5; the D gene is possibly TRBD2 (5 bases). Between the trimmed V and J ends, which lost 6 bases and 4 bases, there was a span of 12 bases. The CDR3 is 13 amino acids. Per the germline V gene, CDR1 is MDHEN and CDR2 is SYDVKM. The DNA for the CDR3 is TGTGCCAGCAGGGATGGACTGTTAGAGACCCAGTACTTC. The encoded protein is CASRDGLLETQYF.

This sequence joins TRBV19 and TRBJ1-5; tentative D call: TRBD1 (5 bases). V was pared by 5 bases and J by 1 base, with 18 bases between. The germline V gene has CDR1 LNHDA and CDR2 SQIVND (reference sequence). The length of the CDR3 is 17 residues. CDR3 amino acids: CASSLRGYQGSNQPQHF. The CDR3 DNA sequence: TGTGCCAGTAGTCTTCGCGGCTACCAGGGAAGCAATCAGCCCCAGCATTTT.

CDR3 coding DNA: TGTGCCAGCAGCTTAGGACACAGTCCGGATCAGCCCCAGCATTTT. This sequence encodes CASSLGHSPDQPQHF. V usage is TRBV7-9 and J usage is TRBJ1-5, with D hard to call. CDR1 and CDR2 (germline): SEHNR, FQNEAQ (reference sequence). V was cut by 1 base and J by 5 bases, with 12 bases left in between. The CDR3 totals 15 residues.

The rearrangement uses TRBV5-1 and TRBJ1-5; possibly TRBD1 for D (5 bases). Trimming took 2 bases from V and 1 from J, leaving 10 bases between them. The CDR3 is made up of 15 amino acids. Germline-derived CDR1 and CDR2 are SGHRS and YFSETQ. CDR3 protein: CASSFGGASNQPQHF. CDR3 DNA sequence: TGCGCCAGCAGCTTCGGAGGGGCGAGCAATCAGCCCCAGCATTTT.

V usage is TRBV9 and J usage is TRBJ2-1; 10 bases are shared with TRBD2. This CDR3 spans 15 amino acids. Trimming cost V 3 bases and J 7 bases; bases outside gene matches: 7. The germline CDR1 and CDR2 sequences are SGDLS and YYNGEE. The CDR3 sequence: CASSAASGSRNEQFF. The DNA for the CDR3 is TGTGCCAGCAGCGCGGCTAGCGGGAGTAGGAATGAGCAGTTCTTC.

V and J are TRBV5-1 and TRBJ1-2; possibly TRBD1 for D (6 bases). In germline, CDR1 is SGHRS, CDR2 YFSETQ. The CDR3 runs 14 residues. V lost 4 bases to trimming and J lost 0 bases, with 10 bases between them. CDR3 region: CASSPDSSNYGYTF. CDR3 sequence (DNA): TGCGCCAGCAGCCCGGACAGCTCTAACTATGGCTACACCTTC.

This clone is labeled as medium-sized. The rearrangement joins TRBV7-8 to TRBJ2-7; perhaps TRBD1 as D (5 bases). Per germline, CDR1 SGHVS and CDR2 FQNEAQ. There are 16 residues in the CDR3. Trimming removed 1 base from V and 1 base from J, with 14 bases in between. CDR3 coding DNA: TGTGCCAGCAGCTTAGTCGCAACAGGCGAATCCTACGAGCAGTACTTC. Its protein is CASSLVATGESYEQYF.